The 32 T cell receptor beta chains reported below all come from one sample, sequenced in a study of spatial heterogeneity in lung cancer. MiXCR, applied by TCRdb to the 5' RACE reads, yields one record per CDR3 protein. The table lists roughly 49,000 distinct CDR3 sequences, about 7% of them singletons. Specified time point: sample taken at primary tumor resection. Unsorted tumor, nontumor lung tissue or cryopreserved PBMC supplied the whole RNA. The sequences come from PBMCs, collected at surgery. All receptors come from a female donor with early-stage non-small cell lung cancer.

This clonotype came up many times. The junction differs from germline at one of its ends, possibly a read error. In nucleotides, the CDR3 is TGTGCCGGCAGCTCAGGTTTGCCCCCAGATACGCAGTATTTT. This translates into CAGSSGLPPDTQYF. The chain couples TRBV7-9 to TRBJ2-3; no clear D gene. CDR1 SEHNR and CDR2 FQNEAQ come from the germline V gene (reference sequence). This CDR3 spans 14 amino acids.

This clonotype was recorded at least ten times. This chain links TRBV6-2 or TRBV6-3 with TRBJ2-1; TRBD2 matches 8 bases. The CDR3 is 14 residues long. Germline values: CDR1 MNHEY, CDR2 SVGEGT. V lost 5 bases, J lost 1 base, and 1 base stayed unmatched. The CDR3 DNA reads as TGTGCCAGCAGTCGGGGGGGATCCTACAATGAGCAGTTCTTC. Translation gives CASSRGGSYNEQFF.

This clonotype was counted at least ten times. The chain recombines TRBV5-1 with TRBJ2-5; D might be TRBD1 or TRBD2, each matching 5 bases. CDR1 and CDR2 from the germline V gene are SGHRS and YFSETQ. The CDR3 is made up of 15 amino acids. Trimming removed 0 bases from V and 5 bases from J, with 14 bases in between. As DNA, the CDR3 is TGCGCCAGCAGCTTGGAGGGGCTAGCCGCCGAGACCCAGTACTTC. Amino acid sequence: CASSLEGLAAETQYF.

This clonotype was recorded at least ten times. The gene calls are TRBV3-1 and TRBJ2-7; possible D gene TRBD1, 6 bases. The V end was cut by 4 bases, the J end by 0 bases, with 13 bases between. The V gene's germline CDR1 is LGHDT and CDR2 YNNKEL (reference sequence). This CDR3 has 15 amino acids. The CDR3 sequence: CASSPWTDSSYEQYF. The DNA for the CDR3 is TGTGCCAGCAGCCCATGGACAGACAGCTCCTACGAGCAGTACTTC.

The CDR3 DNA reads TGCGCCAGCAGCTTGGGGACCGATTATGGCTACACCTTC. It specifies CASSLGTDYGYTF. The chain recombines TRBV5-1 with TRBJ1-2; the D is unclear. Between the trimmed V and J ends, which lost 0 bases and 5 bases, there was a span of 8 bases. CDR3 length equals 13 residues. Looked up from germline, CDR1 is SGHRS and CDR2 is YFSETQ.

This clonotype was recorded at least ten times. V gene TRBV12-3 or TRBV12-4 combines with J gene TRBJ1-2; D gene ambiguous. The CDR3 runs to 14 residues. The V end was cut by 4 bases, the J end by 1 base, with 10 bases between. The CDR3: CASSSNPINYGYTF. The CDR3 DNA sequence: TGTGCCAGCAGTTCTAACCCTATTAACTATGGCTACACCTTC.

There are many counts of this clonotype. The genes are TRBV2 and TRBJ2-3, with 8 bases matching TRBD2. The germline V gene has CDR1 SNHLY and CDR2 FYNNEI. This CDR3 is 15 amino acids long. J was trimmed by 3 bases and V by 6 bases; bases with no gene match: 8. The CDR3 spells CASRGLATSTDTQYF. CDR3 coding DNA: TGTGCCAGCAGAGGACTAGCCACGTCGACAGATACGCAGTATTTT. The full variable domain, its missing parts supplied by reference TRBV2 and TRBJ2-3, is EPEVTQTPSHQVTQMGQEVILRCVPISNHLYFYWYRQILGQKVEFLVSFYNNEISEKSEIFDDQFSVERPDGSNFTLKIRSTKLEDSAMYFCASRGLATSTDTQYFGPGTRLTVL.

This clonotype was seen many times. The chain links TRBV7-2 to TRBJ2-1, with TRBD2 matching 11 bases. The trim removed 5 bases at V and 7 bases at J, leaving 13 bases unmatched. This CDR3 contains 17 residues. Per the germline V gene, CDR1 is SGHTA and CDR2 is FQGNSA. The CDR3 bases are TGTGCCAGCAGCGACCCCGCTCTAGCGGGGGGCCAGAATGAGCAGTTCTTC. Protein sequence: CASSDPALAGGQNEQFF.

The V call is TRBV5-1, the J call TRBJ1-2; D is unclear. Germline V gene sequence: CDR1 SGHRS, CDR2 YFSETQ. V was clipped by 0 bases and J by 3 bases, with 15 bases between them. The CDR3 extends over 16 amino acids. The CDR3 DNA sequence: TGCGCCAGCAGCTTGGGCCAGGAGGTGGCCCACTATGGCTACACCTTC. It codes for CASSLGQEVAHYGYTF. Based on the CDR3 plus reference TRBV5-1 and TRBJ1-2, the full variable domain is KAGVTQTPRYLIKTRGQQVTLSCSPISGHRSVSWYQQTPGQGLQFLFEYFSETQRNKGNFPGRFSGRQFSNSRSEMNVSTLELGDSALYLCASSLGQEVAHYGYTFGSGTRLTVV.

In this sample, this clonotype turned up many times. CDR3 sequence reads: CASRGSVYEQYF. DNA of the CDR3: TGTGCCAGCAGAGGATCGGTTTACGAGCAGTACTTC. This chain links TRBV6-2 or TRBV6-3 with TRBJ2-7; D is unclear. Per germline, CDR1 MNHEY and CDR2 SVGEGT. V lost 6 bases, J lost 4 bases, and 10 bases lay in between. This CDR3 has 12 residues.

In this sample, this clonotype turned up many times. The chain employs TRBV19 and TRBJ2-5; D is uncertain. The germline CDR1 and CDR2 sequences are LNHDA and SQIVND (reference sequence). V lost 3 bases and J 6 bases, leaving 8 bases between the germline ends. The CDR3 loop spans 12 amino acids. As DNA, the CDR3 is TGTGCCAGTAGTATCGGGCAGCAGACCCAGTACTTC. It encodes CASSIGQQTQYF.

This chain links TRBV6-5 with TRBJ2-3, with D maybe TRBD1 (6 bases). The CDR3 length is 15 residues. Germline V lookup: CDR1 MNHEY, CDR2 SVGAGI. V was shortened by 6 bases and J by 3 bases, with 16 bases between the two germline ends. CDR3 loop: CASRETGHWTDTQYF. CDR3 DNA: TGTGCCAGCAGAGAGACAGGCCACTGGACAGATACGCAGTATTTT.

There are a few counts of this clonotype. The J gene is TRBJ2-7, the V gene TRBV29-1; D possibly corresponds to TRBD1 (6 bases). CDR3 length: 11 amino acids. V lost 3 bases to trimming and J lost 8 bases, with 11 bases between them. Germline V gene data show CDR1 as SQVTM and CDR2 as ANQGSEA. CDR3 in DNA: TGCAGCGTTGATTGGGGGCAGAAGCAGTACTTC. This encodes CSVDWGQKQYF.

This clonotype has a handful of counts. This chain connects TRBV6-1 to TRBJ1-4; D might be TRBD1 (6 bases). Looked up from germline, CDR1 is MNHNS and CDR2 is SASEGT. This CDR3 is built from 14 residues. V gave up 8 bases and J gave up 5 bases, with 15 bases separating them. CDR3 nucleotide sequence: TGTGCCAGCCAGCCGACAGGAAGGAATGAAAAACTGTTTTTT. This gives the protein CASQPTGRNEKLFF.

The chain couples TRBV5-4 to TRBJ2-7; 9 positions agree with TRBD1. Germline CDR1 is SGHNT and CDR2 is YYREEE (reference sequence). This CDR3 is built from 16 residues. V lost 4 bases, J lost 5 bases, and 13 bases stayed unmatched. The CDR3 here is CASSPRTGDRMNEQYF. In DNA form, the CDR3 reads TGTGCCAGCAGCCCGCGGACAGGGGATCGGATGAACGAGCAGTACTTC.

This clonotype was seen many times. V gene TRBV6-6 combines with J gene TRBJ2-2; 7 nucleotides match TRBD1. The CDR3 is 14 residues long. Germline CDR1 MNHNY, CDR2 SVGAGI (reference sequence). Germline trimming cut 10 bases from V and 5 bases from J; bases unmatched to any gene: 10. CDR3 coding DNA: TGTGCCACCTCGGACAGGACAGGAACCGGGGAGCTGTTTTTT. Translating gives CATSDRTGTGELFF.

This clonotype occurred many times. The V gene is TRBV7-3, the J gene TRBJ1-5; TRBD1 matches at 12 bases. The germline V gene has CDR1 SGHTA and CDR2 FQGTGA. The CDR3 consists of 16 residues. V shed 5 bases, J shed 3 bases, and the junction held 5 bases outside the gene matches. CDR3 in DNA: TGTGCCAGCAGCCCGGGACAGGGGGCCAACAATCAGCCCCAGCATTTT. Translated, it gives CASSPGQGANNQPQHF.

V gene TRBV6-2 or TRBV6-3 combines with J gene TRBJ2-7; a possible D gene is TRBD2 (6 bases). The CDR3 runs 13 residues. V was shortened by 10 bases and J by 0 bases, with 13 bases between the two germline ends. Germline CDR1 reads MNHEY; CDR2 reads SVGEGT. The CDR3 is CATLPGLSYEQYF. CDR3 bases: TGTGCCACCCTTCCGGGACTCTCCTACGAGCAGTACTTC.

This clonotype is classed as medium-sized. This chain links TRBV29-1 with TRBJ1-1; a possible D gene is TRBD1 (5 bases). V lost 7 bases and J 1 base, leaving 10 bases between the germline ends. The CDR3 has 12 residues. Germline CDR1 is SQVTM and CDR2 is ANQGSEA. CDR3 amino acids: CSGGGANTEAFF. CDR3 DNA sequence: TGCAGCGGGGGAGGGGCGAACACTGAAGCTTTCTTT. The variable domain in full, with the rest retrieved from reference TRBV29-1 and TRBJ1-1, is SAVISQKPSRDICQRGTSLTIQCQVDSQVTMMFWYRQQPGQSLTLIATANQGSEATYESGFVIDKFPISRPNLTFSTLTVSNMSPEDSSIYLCSGGGANTEAFFGQGTRLTVV.

This clonotype was counted ten times or more. V usage is TRBV7-8 and J usage is TRBJ1-2; 9 positions agree with TRBD1. This CDR3 comprises 16 residues. V was clipped by 5 bases and J by 0 bases; unmatched bases: 7. The germline V gene has CDR1 SGHVS and CDR2 FQNEAQ. The DNA of the CDR3 is TGTGCCAGCAGCCTCCGGGACAGGGTCCCTAACTATGGCTACACCTTC. This sequence encodes CASSLRDRVPNYGYTF.

This clonotype turned up a few times. V usage is TRBV4-2 and J usage is TRBJ2-5; D gene ambiguous. Trimming took off 4 bases at V and 5 bases at J, with 14 bases between the two ends. CDR1 and CDR2 (germline): LGHNA, YNFKEQ. The CDR3 is 14 residues long. CDR3 DNA sequence: TGTGCCAGCAGCCTCAACTGGGGTGCGGAGACCCAGTACTTC. Translating gives CASSLNWGAETQYF.

The gene calls are TRBV20-1 and TRBJ1-5, with 7 positions matching TRBD1. The germline V gene encodes CDR1 DFQATT and CDR2 SNEGSKA (reference sequence). CDR3 length: 15 amino acids. V gave up 2 bases and J gave up 2 bases; unmatched junction bases: 6. CDR3 region: CSARLEGQGNQPQHF. As DNA, the CDR3 is TGCAGTGCTAGATTAGAAGGACAGGGCAATCAGCCCCAGCATTTT.

J is TRBJ2-1 and V is TRBV20-1; unclear D gene. Germline-derived CDR1 and CDR2 are DFQATT and SNEGSKA (reference sequence). The CDR3 contains 14 residues. The germline V and J ends were trimmed by 1 base and 0 bases, with 7 bases remaining between them. The chain's CDR3 is CSARGRFSYNEQFF. DNA for the CDR3: TGCAGTGCTAGAGGCAGGTTCTCCTACAATGAGCAGTTCTTC.

This clonotype was seen repeatedly, ten times or more. The chain is built from TRBV19 and TRBJ2-4, with 7 positions matching TRBD1. Germline loops: CDR1 LNHDA, CDR2 SQIVND (reference sequence). The V gene end was trimmed by 8 bases and the J gene end by 0 bases; junction bases not matched to a gene: 10. This CDR3 spans 16 amino acids. CDR3 in amino acids: CASPWQGQEAKNIQYF. CDR3 coding DNA: TGTGCCAGTCCCTGGCAAGGACAGGAAGCCAAAAACATTCAGTACTTC. Looking up the rest from reference TRBV19 and TRBJ2-4 gives the full variable domain: DGGITQSPKYLFRKEGQNVTLSCEQNLNHDAMYWYRQDPGQGLRLIYYSQIVNDFQKGDIAEGYSVSREKKESFPLTVTSAQKNPTAFYLCASPWQGQEAKNIQYFGAGTRLSVL.

This clonotype was picked up many times. V usage is TRBV20-1 and J usage is TRBJ2-3; weak D call: TRBD2 (6 bases). The CDR3 totals 16 residues. V gave up 0 bases and J gave up 3 bases, with 16 bases separating them. Germline CDR1 reads DFQATT; CDR2 reads SNEGSKA (reference sequence). CDR3 in amino acids: CSARDPGAGPTDTQYF. The CDR3 bases are TGCAGTGCTAGAGATCCAGGAGCGGGCCCAACAGATACGCAGTATTTT.

This clonotype was observed at least ten times. The chain employs TRBV2 and TRBJ2-2, with 7 positions matching TRBD2. J gave up 4 bases and V 2 bases, and 4 bases lay outside the gene matches. The CDR3 loop spans 15 amino acids. CDR1 is SNHLY, CDR2 FYNNEI, per germline. The CDR3 DNA reads TGTGCCAGCAGTGAACTAGCGGAAGTCACCGGGGAGCTGTTTTTT. It is translated as CASSELAEVTGELFF.

This clonotype was recorded many times. Here the CDR3 reads CASSVEGSKVTEAFF. CDR3 DNA: TGTGCCAGCAGCGTAGAAGGGTCCAAAGTAACTGAAGCTTTCTTT. This rearrangement joins TRBV9 to TRBJ1-1; no clear D. Between the trimmed V and J ends, which lost 0 bases and 5 bases, there was a span of 14 bases. The CDR3 spans 15 residues. Per the germline V gene, CDR1 is SGDLS and CDR2 is YYNGEE.

The table lists this clonotype with a few counts. The chain recombines TRBV5-5 with TRBJ2-7; 7 bases are shared with TRBD2. Losses at the gene ends were 3 bases for V and 4 bases for J; bases not matched to a gene: 1. Germline assignment: CDR1 SGHKS and CDR2 YYEKEE (reference sequence). CDR3 length: 12 amino acids. CDR3 DNA sequence: TGTGCCAGCAGCTCGGGGGGATACGAGCAGTACTTC. The encoded protein is CASSSGGYEQYF.

The rearrangement uses TRBV28 and TRBJ1-5; D ambiguous. CDR3 length: 16 residues. Germline values: CDR1 MDHEN, CDR2 SYDVKM. The V end was cut by 5 bases, the J end by 5 bases, with 19 bases between. In DNA form, the CDR3 reads TGTGCCAGCAGTCCCCACTCGGGCACCCTTGATCAGCCCCAGCATTTT. Protein product: CASSPHSGTLDQPQHF.

This clonotype came up many times. V gene TRBV29-1 combines with J gene TRBJ1-1, with a possible D match to TRBD1 (5 bases). CDR3 length equals 14 residues. Germline CDR1 is SQVTM and CDR2 is ANQGSEA. Deletions cut 4 bases from V and 0 bases from J, with 12 bases between. This chain's CDR3 is CSVGTGQLNTEAFF. Here the CDR3 DNA reads TGCAGCGTTGGAACCGGACAACTGAACACTGAAGCTTTCTTT.

This clonotype was counted ten times or more. The chain employs TRBV9 and TRBJ2-3, with 11 nucleotides matching TRBD2. Germline V gene data show CDR1 as SGDLS and CDR2 as YYNGEE. There are 15 residues in the CDR3. Trimming removed 2 bases from V and 2 bases from J; junction bases left unmatched: 1. The CDR3 spells CASSVGLAVTDTQYF. The CDR3 DNA follows: TGTGCCAGCAGCGTGGGACTAGCGGTCACAGATACGCAGTATTTT.

This clonotype was recorded many times. The chain employs TRBV5-1 and TRBJ2-2; TRBD2 might be the D (6 bases). The CDR3 extends over 15 amino acids. The germline V gene has CDR1 SGHRS and CDR2 YFSETQ. Deletions cut 7 bases from V and 0 bases from J, with 13 bases between. CDR3 loop: CASCPEGPNTGELFF. The CDR3 DNA sequence: TGCGCCAGCTGCCCGGAGGGACCGAACACCGGGGAGCTGTTTTTT.